A selection of T cell receptor beta chains follows, all from one sample in a study of OX40 agonist ivuxolimab in advanced cancers. Libraries were prepared by immunoSEQ multiplex PCR; TCRdb keeps only in-frame clonotypes and omits some of them. The sample lists 51,000 or so clones, 80% to 90% occurring once. The input for sequencing was CD4+ or CD8+ T cells sorted from blood, taken in a trial of the OX40 agonist ivuxolimab. All receptors come from an adult with an advanced solid tumor such as melanoma, head and neck, liver or kidney cancer. Each CDR3 is given with its conserved first and last residue. The D gene is left open where the match is weak. Clone size is stated in some rows and not others, as once, few, many or a class when expanded.

- TRBJ2-2 - TRBV6-1 TGTGCCAGCACCTTTATTGGGAACACCGGGGAGCTGTTTTTT CASTFIGNTGELFF
TRBD1 TRBJ2-7 once TRBV30 TGTGCCTGGACTCCGGGACAGGGGGCGAGCGAGCAGTACTTC CAWTPGQGASEQYF
- TRBJ1-1 once TRBV21-1 TGTGCCAGCAGCAAAGTCAGGCGTTTTCTGGGCCTGAACACTGAAGCTTTCTTT CASSKVRRFLGLNTEAFF
- TRBJ1-5 - TRBV4-2 TGTGCCAGCAGCCAAGGGGAGAGGGCTAGCAATCAGCCCCAGCATTTT CASSQGERASNQPQHF
- TRBJ2-1 - TRBV29-1 TGCAGCGTGGCTTCCCATGAGCAGTTCTTC CSVASHEQFF
- TRBJ1-2 - TRBV6-5 TGTGCCAGCAGCCTCGACAGGAACTATGGCTACACCTTC CASSLDRNYGYTF
TRBD1 TRBJ1-1 - TRBV15 TGTGCCACCAGCAGAGAGGAGGGGGCGGGCACTGAAGCTTTCTTT CATSREEGAGTEAFF
- TRBJ2-5 - TRBV20-1 TGCAGTGCCCAGCGGGAGACCCAGTACTTC CSAQRETQYF
- TRBJ2-3 - TRBV25-1 TGTGCCAGCAGTGATTGGGGAGCGACAGATACGCAGTATTTT CASSDWGATDTQYF
- TRBJ1-2 - TRBV29-1 TGCAGCGTTGATACACAGGGAGGAGGCTACACCTTC CSVDTQGGGYTF
- TRBJ2-7 - TRBV2 TGTGCCAGCACCTGGAGGTACAGCAACCACTACGAGCAGTACTTC CASTWRYSNHYEQYF
- TRBJ2-7 - TRBV7-6 TGTGCCAGCAGCTTGGGCTCAGGAACCTACGAGCAGTACTTC CASSLGSGTYEQYF
- TRBJ2-3 - TRBV2 TGTGCCAGCCCCCCGGGGACGGGTTGGGATACGCAGTATTTT CASPPGTGWDTQYF
- TRBJ1-3 - TRBV29-1 TGCAGCGTTTCCGAGGGTCTGGACACCATATATTTT CSVSEGLDTIYF
- TRBJ1-3 - TRBV27 TGTGCCAGCAGTTTGAACGGAGACTCTGGAAACACCATATATTTT CASSLNGDSGNTIYF
- TRBJ1-5 - TRBV30 TGTGCCTGGAGTGTTGCCTCGGACGTAATCTCCGGGAGCAATCAGCCCCAGCATTTT CAWSVASDVISGSNQPQHF
- TRBJ1-1 - TRBV7-9 TGTGCCAGCAGCTTATCGGACACTGAAGCTTTCTTT CASSLSDTEAFF
- TRBJ2-7 - TRBV11-2 TGTGCCAGCAGCTTAGGGCAGGGCGGCGAGCAGTACTTC CASSLGQGGEQYF
TRBD2 TRBJ2-1 once TRBV5-4 TGTGCCAGCAGCGCCGGGGGACTAGCGGGGGACTACAATGAGCAGTTCTTC CASSAGGLAGDYNEQFF
TRBD1 TRBJ1-1 - TRBV6-1 TGTGCCAGCAGTGAGGGACAGGCGGCTGAAGCTTTCTTT CASSEGQAAEAFF
TRBD2 TRBJ2-1 - TRBV19 TGTGCCAGTAGTATTGGAGCGGGGGCCTTATACAATGAGCAGTTCTTC CASSIGAGALYNEQFF
- TRBJ1-1 - TRBV4-3 TGCGCCAGCAGCCAGATTTGGGGGAACACTGAAGCTTTCTTT CASSQIWGNTEAFF
TRBD2 TRBJ2-1 - TRBV10-3 TGTGCCATCAGTGAAGGCGGGAGCGGACTCAATTACAATGAGCAGTTCTTC CAISEGGSGLNYNEQFF
- TRBJ1-3 - TRBV27 TGTGCCAGCATCAACAGGGCTGGAAACACCATATATTTT CASINRAGNTIYF
- TRBJ2-7 - TRBV27 TGTGCCAGCAGCTACCGGGACACGGACTACGAGCAGTACTTC CASSYRDTDYEQYF
- TRBJ1-1 - TRBV30 TGTGCCTGGATTACCTTGGGATCCTGGAACGCTGAAGCTTTCTTT CAWITLGSWNAEAFF
- TRBJ2-1 - TRBV6-6 TGTGCCAGCAGTTACTCGAATTTGCGCTCTTACAATGAGCAGTTCTTC CASSYSNLRSYNEQFF
- TRBJ1-2 - TRBV4-1 TGCGCCAGCAGCCAAGGGATCAGGGCCTCGCTCCCCAGTGGTGGCTACACCTTC CASSQGIRASLPSGGYTF
- TRBJ1-2 - TRBV10-1 TGCGCCAGCAGTGAGGAGGGACCCTATGGCTACACCTTC CASSEEGPYGYTF
- TRBJ1-1 once TRBV19 TGTGCCAGTAGTATAATGGCCACCCGGTTTGGGACTGAAGCTTTCTTT CASSIMATRFGTEAFF
- TRBJ1-1 - TRBV12-2 TGTGCAAGTCGCTTAGCGCGCGGACAGATGTTGAACACTGAAGCTTTCTTT CASRLARGQMLNTEAFF
- TRBJ1-1 medium-sized TRBV5-6 TGTGCCAGCAGCATAGGGGGGGACACTGAAGCTTTCTTT CASSIGGDTEAFF
- TRBJ2-3 - TRBV29-1 TGCAGCACCTCGACGGAAGGGGGGAGCACAGATACGCAGTATTTT CSTSTEGGSTDTQYF
- TRBJ1-1 - TRBV4-2 TGTGCCAGCAGCCAAGGACTGGGGGCTGATAGGGGCACTGAAGCTTTCTTT CASSQGLGADRGTEAFF
- TRBJ2-2 - TRBV5-1 TGCGCCAGCAGCCCAATTTTACCTCGGGACGAGACCTTACCGAACACCGGGGAGCTGTTTTTT CASSPILPRDETLPNTGELFF
- TRBJ2-7 - TRBV5-1 TGCGCCAGCAGCTTGGCCCCGACGGGAGACGAGCAGTACTTC CASSLAPTGDEQYF
- TRBJ1-5 - TRBV18 TGTGCCAGCTCACCACAACGTTTCGGTCTTCAGCCCCAGCATTTT CASSPQRFGLQPQHF
- TRBJ1-1 - TRBV19 TGTGCCAGTAGTATAGTCCGGACGGGGTCCCCTTTCTTT CASSIVRTGSPFF
TRBD2 TRBJ2-7 - TRBV4-1 TGCGCCAGCAGCCAAGTCGCGGGAGCACCCCTCGAGCAGTACTTC CASSQVAGAPLEQYF
- TRBJ2-7 - TRBV5-6 TGTGCCAGCAGCCCCGTGGCTGGCGAGCAGTACTTC CASSPVAGEQYF
TRBD2 TRBJ2-7 - TRBV27 TGTGCCAGCAGTTTAGCCGCTGGCGGGGGGAGATTTGGGGAGCAGTACTTC CASSLAAGGGRFGEQYF
- TRBJ1-2 - TRBV18 TGTGCCAGCTCACCCAAGAACGCTGAACTCGATGGCTACACCTTC CASSPKNAELDGYTF
TRBD1 TRBJ2-7 - TRBV6-5 TGTGCCAGCAACCTGGACAGGGGTATCGACGAGCAGTACTTC CASNLDRGIDEQYF
- TRBJ1-2 - TRBV18 TGTGCCAGCTCACCATCAGGGGTTTCCAACTATGGCTACACCTTC CASSPSGVSNYGYTF
- TRBJ2-7 - TRBV6-6 TGTGCCAGCAGTTACGATGGGGCAAACGAGCAGTACTTC CASSYDGANEQYF
- TRBJ2-2 many TRBV6-4 TGTGCCACCTCGACAGGAAGCACCGGGGAGCTGTTTTTT CATSTGSTGELFF
TRBD1 TRBJ1-5 - TRBV7-8 TGTGCCAGCAGCTCCCGGGACAGGGAAGGCAATCAGCCCCAGCATTTT CASSSRDREGNQPQHF
- TRBJ1-2 - TRBV19 TGTGCCAGTACCCCCGTATGGGGGGCTCCCTATGGCTACACCTTC CASTPVWGAPYGYTF
- TRBJ2-7 - TRBV4-1 TGCGCCAGCAGCCCCCGGGATATCGGGGGCCTCGAGCAGTACTTC CASSPRDIGGLEQYF
TRBD2 TRBJ2-1 - TRBV6-6 TGTGCCAGCAGTTACTTCGAGCGGGGGGGGAGTAATGAGCAGTTCTTC CASSYFERGGSNEQFF
- TRBJ1-5 - TRBV5-1 TGCGCCAGCAGCTTGGGTGGGCCATTAGCGGGCAGCAATCAGCCCCAGCATTTT CASSLGGPLAGSNQPQHF
- TRBJ1-1 - TRBV6-5 TGTGCCAGCGGGATGGTGAACACTGAAGCTTTCTTT CASGMVNTEAFF
TRBD1 TRBJ1-4 few TRBV10-3 TGTGCCATCAGTGAGCAGACAGGGGGACGCGAAAATAATGAAAAACTGTTTTTT CAISEQTGGRENNEKLFF
- TRBJ2-7 few TRBV12-5 TGTGCTAGTGGTTCACCGGACCGACGCCCCTACGAGCAGTACTTC CASGSPDRRPYEQYF